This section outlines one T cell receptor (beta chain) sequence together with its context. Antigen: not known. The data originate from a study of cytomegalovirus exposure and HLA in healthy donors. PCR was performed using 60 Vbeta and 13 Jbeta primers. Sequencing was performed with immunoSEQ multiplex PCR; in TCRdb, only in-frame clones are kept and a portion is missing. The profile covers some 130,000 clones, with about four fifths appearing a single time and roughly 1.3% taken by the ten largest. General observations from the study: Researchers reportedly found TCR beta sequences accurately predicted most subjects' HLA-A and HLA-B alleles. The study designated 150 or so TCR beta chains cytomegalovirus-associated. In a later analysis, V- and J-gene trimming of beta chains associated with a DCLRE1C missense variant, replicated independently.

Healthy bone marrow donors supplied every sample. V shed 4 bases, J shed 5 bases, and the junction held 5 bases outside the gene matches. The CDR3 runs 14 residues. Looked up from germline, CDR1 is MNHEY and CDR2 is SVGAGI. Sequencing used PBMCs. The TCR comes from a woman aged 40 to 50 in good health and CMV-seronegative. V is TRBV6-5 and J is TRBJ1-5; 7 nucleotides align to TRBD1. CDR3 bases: TGTGCCAGCAGTTCTGACAGGGTGGATCAGCCCCAGCATTTT. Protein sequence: CASSSDRVDQPQHF.